What follows are 20 T cell receptor beta chains derived from one specimen sequenced in a study of cytomegalovirus exposure and HLA in healthy donors. PCR used 60 Vbeta primers and 13 Jbeta primers. Clones were sequenced by immunoSEQ multiplex PCR, and TCRdb holds only the in-frame ones, with some missing. The table lists approximately 130,000 clones, roughly 79% of them singletons. Material for sequencing was PBMCs. The receptors derive from a woman in her 40s in good health and CMV-seronegative.

The chain uses TRBV7-9 and TRBJ2-1; no definite D call. V shed 2 bases and J shed 8 bases, with 13 bases lying between them. Germline V gives CDR1 SEHNR, CDR2 FQNEAQ (reference sequence). This CDR3 has 14 amino acids. CDR3 sequence reads: CASSLKRPTDEQFF. CDR3 sequence (DNA): TGTGCCAGCAGCTTAAAACGCCCTACGGATGAGCAGTTCTTC.

The chain's CDR3 is CASSPSGGSAGELFF. DNA of the CDR3: TGTGCCAGCAGCCCTAGCGGGGGCTCCGCCGGGGAGCTGTTTTTT. This chain links TRBV6-1 with TRBJ2-2, with TRBD2 identical over 10 bases. The trim removed 6 bases at V and 6 bases at J, leaving 7 bases unmatched. Germline CDR1 reads MNHNS; CDR2 reads SASEGT. This CDR3 contains 15 residues.

Here the CDR3 reads CASSLAGDAETQYF. The CDR3 region has the DNA TGTGCCAGCAGTTTAGCAGGGGATGCAGAGACCCAGTACTTC. This chain uses TRBV27 with TRBJ2-5; D is possibly TRBD1 (6 bases). The CDR3 contains 14 residues. V was pared by 2 bases and J by 4 bases, with 11 bases between. The germline V gene has CDR1 MNHEY and CDR2 SMNVEV (reference sequence).

CDR3 bases: TGTGCCAGCAGCACCAGACTCCAACCGAACTATGGCTACACCTTC. Translating it yields CASSTRLQPNYGYTF. The chain carries TRBV7-9 and TRBJ1-2; D remains unclear. V shed 5 bases and J shed 2 bases, with 15 bases lying between them. Germline assignment: CDR1 SEHNR and CDR2 FQNEAQ (reference sequence). This CDR3 has 15 residues.

This clone was recorded only once. In DNA form, the CDR3 reads TGCGCCAGTGGGGTTACAGGGGACTCTTATGGCTACACCTTC. Protein sequence: CASGVTGDSYGYTF. This chain links TRBV5-1 with TRBJ1-2; 7 bases agree with TRBD1. This CDR3 is built from 14 residues. Trimming took 8 bases from V and 5 from J; bases not matched to a gene: 12. CDR1 and CDR2 (germline): SGHRS, YFSETQ.

This clone was detected only a few times. The chain has TRBV9 and TRBJ2-1; 7 nucleotides match TRBD1. Per germline, CDR1 SGDLS and CDR2 YYNGEE. With 4 bases clipped from V and 13 bases from J, the junction kept 5 bases outside the gene matches. The CDR3 sequence is 11 residues long. CDR3 DNA: TGTGCCAGCAGCTCAGACAGGGTACAGTTCTTC. Protein: CASSSDRVQFF.

The gene calls are TRBV28 and TRBJ2-7, with D unresolved. CDR1 is MDHEN and CDR2 is SYDVKM in the germline V gene. The CDR3 loop spans 13 amino acids. The V gene lost 5 bases and the J gene lost 3 bases, with 11 bases spanning the gap. The DNA of the CDR3 is TGTGCCAGCAGTCCACAGCTTGGCTACGAGCAGTACTTC. Translating gives CASSPQLGYEQYF.

The chain links TRBV7-2 to TRBJ1-6, with a possible D match to TRBD1 (5 bases). With 0 bases removed from V and 7 bases from J, the gap between germline ends came to 7 bases. The CDR3 runs to 14 residues. Germline V gene data show CDR1 as SGHTA and CDR2 as FQGNSA. The CDR3 here is CASSLAGANSPLHF. Here the CDR3 DNA reads TGTGCCAGCAGCTTAGCAGGGGCAAATTCACCCCTCCACTTT.

The chain joins TRBV9 to TRBJ1-2, with D possibly being TRBD1 (6 bases). Looked up from germline, CDR1 is SGDLS and CDR2 is YYNGEE. Deletions cut 3 bases from V and 1 base from J, with 10 bases between. The CDR3 length is 14 residues. In DNA, the CDR3 is TGTGCCAGCAGCGCCCAGGGGTTTAACTATGGCTACACCTTC. Encoded protein: CASSAQGFNYGYTF.

The rearrangement uses TRBV11-2 and TRBJ2-3; D ambiguous. The germline V gene has CDR1 SGHAT and CDR2 FQNNGV. The CDR3 runs 14 residues. V lost 4 bases and J lost 7, with 15 bases in between. CDR3 sequence: CASSYSNIVNTQYF. In DNA form, the CDR3 reads TGTGCCAGCAGCTATTCTAATATAGTGAATACGCAGTATTTT.

The rearrangement links TRBV12-5 to TRBJ2-3, with no clear D. The CDR3 runs 11 residues. V gave up 6 bases and J gave up 5 bases, with 6 bases separating them. Germline-derived CDR1 and CDR2 are LGHNT and FRNRAP. For the CDR3, the DNA is TGTGCTAGTGGGTCCTTAGATACGCAGTATTTT. Translation: CASGSLDTQYF.

The rearrangement links TRBV5-4 to TRBJ1-2; 8 nucleotides align to TRBD1. Germline V gene sequence: CDR1 SGHNT, CDR2 YYREEE (reference sequence). The CDR3 is made up of 14 amino acids. The V segment lost 4 bases and the J segment 4 bases; nucleotides outside the gene matches: 6. CDR3 in amino acids: CASSPDRAGYGYTF. In DNA, the CDR3 is TGTGCCAGCAGCCCGGACAGGGCTGGCTATGGCTACACCTTC.

The rearrangement uses TRBV27 and TRBJ2-3, with 7 bases that match TRBD2. V shed 0 bases, J shed 1 base, and the junction held 13 bases outside the gene matches. CDR3 length: 19 amino acids. Germline V lookup: CDR1 MNHEY, CDR2 SMNVEV (reference sequence). This CDR3 reads CASSLSGGGLGAGTDTQYF. The DNA of the CDR3 is TGTGCCAGCAGTTTATCCGGTGGCGGACTAGGGGCCGGCACAGATACGCAGTATTTT.

This chain uses TRBV5-8 with TRBJ2-3, with 7 bases identical to TRBD1. This CDR3 has 19 residues. The V gene's germline CDR1 is SGHTS and CDR2 YDEGEE. V was clipped by 3 bases and J by 4 bases; unmatched bases: 20. The CDR3 loop reads CASSSGQHNGPPFSDTQYF. The CDR3, as DNA: TGTGCCAGCAGCTCGGGACAGCATAACGGCCCTCCATTTTCAGATACGCAGTATTTT.

This chain connects TRBV27 to TRBJ2-1, with 7 bases matching TRBD2. The length of the CDR3 is 15 residues. Per germline, CDR1 MNHEY and CDR2 SMNVEV (reference sequence). Trimming took 2 bases from V and 6 from J; bases not matched to a gene: 7. CDR3 DNA: TGTGCCAGCAGTTTAGGGGGAGGGCCTCTCAATGAGCAGTTCTTC. This sequence encodes CASSLGGGPLNEQFF.

This rearrangement joins TRBV27 to TRBJ2-5, with 7 bases aligning to TRBD2. J lost 5 bases, V lost 6 bases, and 12 bases had no gene match. Germline CDR1 and CDR2: MNHEY and SMNVEV (reference sequence). This CDR3 is built from 15 residues. CDR3 region: CASSRGAGETETQYF. The CDR3, as DNA: TGTGCCAGCAGCCGCGGGGCGGGAGAGACCGAGACCCAGTACTTC.

This chain connects TRBV11-2 to TRBJ1-2, with 7 nucleotides matching TRBD1. The CDR3 contains 16 residues. The V gene's germline CDR1 is SGHAT and CDR2 FQNNGV. V lost 2 bases and J lost 8; bases outside the gene matches: 14. The CDR3 is CASSLSSRQGIGGYTF. Here the CDR3 DNA reads TGTGCCAGCAGCTTATCCTCCCGACAGGGTATAGGGGGCTACACCTTC.

J is TRBJ1-2 and V is TRBV28, with TRBD1 identical over 8 bases. CDR1 is MDHEN and CDR2 is SYDVKM in the germline V gene. The CDR3 consists of 15 residues. J was trimmed by 4 bases and V by 3 bases; bases with no gene match: 7. The CDR3 loop reads CASSFSGGRSYGYTF. The CDR3 bases are TGTGCCAGCAGTTTTTCAGGGGGCCGAAGCTATGGCTACACCTTC.

This clone was seen only a few times. The chain uses TRBV11-1 and TRBJ2-2, with 9 bases lining up with TRBD2. This CDR3 is built from 16 residues. CDR1 SGHAT and CDR2 FQDESV come from the germline V gene (reference sequence). V gave up 6 bases and J gave up 0 bases; unmatched junction bases: 5. The CDR3 DNA follows: TGTGCCAGCAGGCGAGCGGGGGGAACGAACACCGGGGAGCTGTTTTTT. Translating gives CASRRAGGTNTGELFF.

CDR3 sequence reads: CASSETSGSTSTDTQYF. CDR3 in DNA: TGTGCCAGTAGCGAAACTAGCGGGAGCACTAGCACAGATACGCAGTATTTT. The chain links TRBV19 to TRBJ2-3, with 11 bases fitting TRBD2. Germline V CDR1 and CDR2: LNHDA, SQIVND (reference sequence). The CDR3 totals 17 residues. With V trimmed by 6 bases and J by 0 bases, 8 bases remained unmatched.